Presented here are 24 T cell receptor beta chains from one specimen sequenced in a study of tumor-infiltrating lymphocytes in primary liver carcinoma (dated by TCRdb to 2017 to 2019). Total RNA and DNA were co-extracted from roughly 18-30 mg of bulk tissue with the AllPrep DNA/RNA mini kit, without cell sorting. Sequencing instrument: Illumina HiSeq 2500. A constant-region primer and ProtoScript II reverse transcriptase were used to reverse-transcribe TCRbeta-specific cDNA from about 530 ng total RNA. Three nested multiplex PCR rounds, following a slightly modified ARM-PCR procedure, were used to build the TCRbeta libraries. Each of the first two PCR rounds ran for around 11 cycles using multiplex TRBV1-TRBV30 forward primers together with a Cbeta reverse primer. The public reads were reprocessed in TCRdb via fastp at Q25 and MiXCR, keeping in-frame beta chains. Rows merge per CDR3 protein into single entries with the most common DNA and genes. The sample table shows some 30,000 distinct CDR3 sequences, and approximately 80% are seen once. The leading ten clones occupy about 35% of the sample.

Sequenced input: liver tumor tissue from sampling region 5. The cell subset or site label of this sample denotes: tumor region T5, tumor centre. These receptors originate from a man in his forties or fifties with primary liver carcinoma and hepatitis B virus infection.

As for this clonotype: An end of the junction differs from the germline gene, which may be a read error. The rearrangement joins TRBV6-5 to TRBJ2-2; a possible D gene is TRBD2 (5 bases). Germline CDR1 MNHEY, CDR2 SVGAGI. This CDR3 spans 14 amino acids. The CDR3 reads CASSYSSIAGELSF. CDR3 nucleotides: TGTGCCAGCAGTTACTCTAGTATTGCCGGGGAGCTGTCTTTT.

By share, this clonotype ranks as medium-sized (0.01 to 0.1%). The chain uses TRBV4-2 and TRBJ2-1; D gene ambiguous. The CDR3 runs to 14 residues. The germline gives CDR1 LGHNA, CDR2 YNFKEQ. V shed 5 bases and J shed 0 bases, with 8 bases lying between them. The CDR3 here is CASSGRSSYNEQFF. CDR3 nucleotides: TGTGCCAGCAGCGGTAGGAGCTCCTACAATGAGCAGTTCTTC.

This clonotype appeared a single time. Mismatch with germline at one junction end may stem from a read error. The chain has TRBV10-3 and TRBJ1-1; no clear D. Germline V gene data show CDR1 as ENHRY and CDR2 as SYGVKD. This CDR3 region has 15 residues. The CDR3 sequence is CAISESRDMNTEVFF. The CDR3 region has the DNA TGTGCCATCAGTGAGTCTCGGGATATGAACACCGAAGTTTTCTTT.

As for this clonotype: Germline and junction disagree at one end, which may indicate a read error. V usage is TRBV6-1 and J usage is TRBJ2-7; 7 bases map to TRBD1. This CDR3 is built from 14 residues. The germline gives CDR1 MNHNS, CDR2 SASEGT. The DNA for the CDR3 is TGTGCCTGCAGTGAAAGGGGGCAGGGGGACGAGCAATACTTC. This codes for CACSERGQGDEQYF.

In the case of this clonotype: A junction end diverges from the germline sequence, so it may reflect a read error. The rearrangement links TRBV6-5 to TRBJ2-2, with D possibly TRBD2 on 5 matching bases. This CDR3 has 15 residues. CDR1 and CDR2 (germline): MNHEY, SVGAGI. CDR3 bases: TGTGCCAGCAGTTATCTGGACGAGAGATCCGGGGAGATGTTTTTT. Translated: CASSYLDERSGEMFF.

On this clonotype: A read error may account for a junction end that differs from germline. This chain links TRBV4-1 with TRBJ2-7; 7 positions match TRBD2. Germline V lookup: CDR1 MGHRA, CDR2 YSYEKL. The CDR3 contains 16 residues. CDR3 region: CANSQSLAESLYEQYF. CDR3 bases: TGCGCCAACAGCCAATCCCTAGCGGAGTCACTTTACGAGCAGTATTTC.

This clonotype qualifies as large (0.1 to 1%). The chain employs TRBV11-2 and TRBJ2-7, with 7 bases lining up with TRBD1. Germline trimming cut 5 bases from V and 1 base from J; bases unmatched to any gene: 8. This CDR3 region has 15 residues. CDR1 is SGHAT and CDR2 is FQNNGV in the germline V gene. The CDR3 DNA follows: TGTGCCAGCAGCCTAAATCCGGGACAGTCCTACGAGCAGTACTTC. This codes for CASSLNPGQSYEQYF.

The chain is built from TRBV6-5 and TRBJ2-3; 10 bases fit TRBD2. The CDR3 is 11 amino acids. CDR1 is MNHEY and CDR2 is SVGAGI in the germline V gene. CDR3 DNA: TGTGTGAGCGGGAGGGTGAATACGCAGTATTTT. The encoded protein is CVSGRVNTQYF.

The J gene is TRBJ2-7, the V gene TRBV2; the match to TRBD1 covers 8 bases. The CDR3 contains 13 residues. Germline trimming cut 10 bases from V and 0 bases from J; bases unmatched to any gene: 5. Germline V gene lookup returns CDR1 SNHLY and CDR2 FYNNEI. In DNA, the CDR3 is TGTGCCATTCGGGACAGGCGCTCCTACGAGCAGTACTTC. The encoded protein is CAIRDRRSYEQYF.

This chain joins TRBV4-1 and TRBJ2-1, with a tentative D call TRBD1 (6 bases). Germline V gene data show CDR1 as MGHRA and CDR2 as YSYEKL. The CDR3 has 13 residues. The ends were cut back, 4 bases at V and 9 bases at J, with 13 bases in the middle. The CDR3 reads CASSPGVLGEQFF. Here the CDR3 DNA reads TGCGCCAGCAGCCCAGGGGTCCTAGGTGAGCAGTTCTTC.

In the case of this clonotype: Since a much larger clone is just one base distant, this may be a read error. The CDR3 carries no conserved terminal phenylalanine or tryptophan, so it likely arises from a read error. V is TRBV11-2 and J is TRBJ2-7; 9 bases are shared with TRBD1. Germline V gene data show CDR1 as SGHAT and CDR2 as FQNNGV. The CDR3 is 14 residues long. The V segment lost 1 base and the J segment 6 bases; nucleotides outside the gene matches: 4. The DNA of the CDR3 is TGTGCCAGCAGCTTAGTAGGGACAGGGATCGAGCAGTACCTC. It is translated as CASSLVGTGIEQYL.

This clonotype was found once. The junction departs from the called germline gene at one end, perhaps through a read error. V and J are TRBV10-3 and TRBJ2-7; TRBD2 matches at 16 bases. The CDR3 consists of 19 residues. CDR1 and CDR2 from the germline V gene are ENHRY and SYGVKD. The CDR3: CAFTKRTGLAGGFSYEQYF. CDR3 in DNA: TGTGCCTTCACCAAACGAACGGGACTAGCGGGAGGGTTCTCCTACGAGCAGTATTTC.

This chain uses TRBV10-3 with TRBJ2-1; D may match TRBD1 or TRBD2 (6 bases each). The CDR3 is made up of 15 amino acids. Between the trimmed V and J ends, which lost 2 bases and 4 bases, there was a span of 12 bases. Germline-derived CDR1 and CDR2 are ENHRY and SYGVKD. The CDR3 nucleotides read TGTGCCATCAGTGAGAGCGGAGGGGGGTACAATGAGCAGTTCTTC. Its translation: CAISESGGGYNEQFF.

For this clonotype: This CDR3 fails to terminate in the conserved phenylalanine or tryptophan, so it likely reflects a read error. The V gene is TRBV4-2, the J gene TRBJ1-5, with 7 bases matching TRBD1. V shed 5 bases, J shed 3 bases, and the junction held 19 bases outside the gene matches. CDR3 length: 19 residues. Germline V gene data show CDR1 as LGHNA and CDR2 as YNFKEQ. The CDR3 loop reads CASSEGEGSGQLNNQPQHS. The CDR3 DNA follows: TGTGCCAGCAGCGAAGGGGAGGGGTCGGGACAGCTTAACAATCAGCCCCAGCATTCT.

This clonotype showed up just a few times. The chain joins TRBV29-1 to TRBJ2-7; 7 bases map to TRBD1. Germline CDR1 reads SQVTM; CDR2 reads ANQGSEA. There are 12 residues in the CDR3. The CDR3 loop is CSVRIGGSGQYF. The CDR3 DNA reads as TGCAGTGTCAGGATAGGGGGCTCCGGGCAGTACTTC.

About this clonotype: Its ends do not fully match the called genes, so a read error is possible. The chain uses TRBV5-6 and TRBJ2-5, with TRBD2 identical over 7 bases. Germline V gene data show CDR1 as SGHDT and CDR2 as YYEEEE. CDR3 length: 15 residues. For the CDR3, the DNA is TGTGCTAGCAGCGGGACGGACATTTTGAGAGATACCCAGTACTTC. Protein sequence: CASSGTDILRDTQYF.

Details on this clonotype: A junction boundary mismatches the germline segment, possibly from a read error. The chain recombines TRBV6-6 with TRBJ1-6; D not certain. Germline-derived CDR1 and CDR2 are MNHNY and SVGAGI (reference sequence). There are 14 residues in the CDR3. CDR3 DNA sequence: TGTGCCAGCAGTTATCGGTACTGGTATTCATCCCTCCACTTT. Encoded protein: CASSYRYWYSSLHF.

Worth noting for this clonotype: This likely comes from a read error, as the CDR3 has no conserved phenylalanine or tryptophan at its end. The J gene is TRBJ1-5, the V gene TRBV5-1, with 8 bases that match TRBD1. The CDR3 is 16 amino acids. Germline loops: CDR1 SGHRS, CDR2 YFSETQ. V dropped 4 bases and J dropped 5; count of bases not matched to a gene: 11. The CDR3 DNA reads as TGCGCCAGCAGCATCCCTTCCGGACAGGGATATCAGCCCCAGCATTTA. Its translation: CASSIPSGQGYQPQHL.

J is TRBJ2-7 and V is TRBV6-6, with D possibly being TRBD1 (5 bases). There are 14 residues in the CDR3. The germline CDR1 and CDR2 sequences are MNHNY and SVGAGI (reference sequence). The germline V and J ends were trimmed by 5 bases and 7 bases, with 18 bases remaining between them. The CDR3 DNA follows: TGTGCCAGCAGTGATTCAGGCAGGGTCTGTGAGCAGTACTTC. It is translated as CASSDSGRVCEQYF.

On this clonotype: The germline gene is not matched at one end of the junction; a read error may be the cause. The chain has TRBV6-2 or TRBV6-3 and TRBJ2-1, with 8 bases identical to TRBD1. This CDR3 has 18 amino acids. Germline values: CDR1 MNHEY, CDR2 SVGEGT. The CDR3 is CVSSFNVQGASSYKEQFF. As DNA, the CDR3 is TGTGTCAGCAGTTTTAATGTTCAGGGGGCGAGCTCCTACAAAGAGCAGTTCTTC.

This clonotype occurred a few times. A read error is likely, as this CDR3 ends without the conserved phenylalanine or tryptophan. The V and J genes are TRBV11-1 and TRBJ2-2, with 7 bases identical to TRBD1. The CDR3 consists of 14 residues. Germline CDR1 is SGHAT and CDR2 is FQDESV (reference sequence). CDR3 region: CASSFTGDTGVLFC. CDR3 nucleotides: TGTGCCAGCAGCTTTACAGGGGATACCGGGGTGCTGTTTTGT.

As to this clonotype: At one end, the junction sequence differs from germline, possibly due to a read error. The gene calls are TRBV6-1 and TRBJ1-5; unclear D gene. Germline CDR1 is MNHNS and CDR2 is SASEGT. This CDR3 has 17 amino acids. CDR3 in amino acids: CTSSETRQGTVNQPHHF. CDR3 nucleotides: TGTACCAGCAGTGAAACCCGACAAGGAACAGTCAATCAGCCCCATCATTTT.

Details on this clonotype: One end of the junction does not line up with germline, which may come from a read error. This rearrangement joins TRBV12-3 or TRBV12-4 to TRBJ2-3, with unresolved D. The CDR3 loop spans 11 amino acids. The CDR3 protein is CARRTTDTQYF. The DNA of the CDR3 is TGTGCCAGAAGGACCACAGATACGCAATATTTT.

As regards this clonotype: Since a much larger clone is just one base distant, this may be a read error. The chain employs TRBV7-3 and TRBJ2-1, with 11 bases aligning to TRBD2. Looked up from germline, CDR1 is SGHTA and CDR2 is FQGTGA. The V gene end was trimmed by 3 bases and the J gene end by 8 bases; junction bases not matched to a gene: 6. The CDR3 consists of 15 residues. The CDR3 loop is CASSLTSGKPDEQFF. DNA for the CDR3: TGTGCCAGCAGCTTGACTAGCGGGAAACCCGATGAGCAGTTCTTC.